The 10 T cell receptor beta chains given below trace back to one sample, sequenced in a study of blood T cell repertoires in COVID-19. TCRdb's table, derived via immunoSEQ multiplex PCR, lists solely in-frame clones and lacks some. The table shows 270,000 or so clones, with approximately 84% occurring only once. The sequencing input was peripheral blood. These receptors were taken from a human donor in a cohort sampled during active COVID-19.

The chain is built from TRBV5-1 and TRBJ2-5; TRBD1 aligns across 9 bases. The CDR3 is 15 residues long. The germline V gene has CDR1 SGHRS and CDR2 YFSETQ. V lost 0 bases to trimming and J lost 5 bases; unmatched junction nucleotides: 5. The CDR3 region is CASSLDPTGGETQYF. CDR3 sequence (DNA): TGCGCCAGCAGCTTGGACCCGACAGGGGGGGAGACCCAGTACTTC.

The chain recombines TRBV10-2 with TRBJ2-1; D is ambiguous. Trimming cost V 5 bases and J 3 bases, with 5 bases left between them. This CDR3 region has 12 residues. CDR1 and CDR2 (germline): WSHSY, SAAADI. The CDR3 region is CASSISYNEQFF. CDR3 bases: TGCGCCAGCAGTATCAGCTACAATGAGCAGTTCTTC.

The chain's CDR3 is CASSRGTSLDEQFF. The CDR3 DNA reads TGCGCCAGCAGCCGAGGGACTAGCCTCGATGAGCAGTTCTTC. The chain recombines TRBV5-1 with TRBJ2-1; 9 nucleotides agree with TRBD2. Germline V gene sequence: CDR1 SGHRS, CDR2 YFSETQ. The V segment lost 4 bases and the J segment 8 bases; nucleotides outside the gene matches: 7. CDR3 length equals 14 residues.

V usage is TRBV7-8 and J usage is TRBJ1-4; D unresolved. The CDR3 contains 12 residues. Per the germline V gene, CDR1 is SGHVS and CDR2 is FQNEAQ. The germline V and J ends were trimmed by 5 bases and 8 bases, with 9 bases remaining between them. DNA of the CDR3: TGTGCCAGCAGCCGTAATCGGGAAAAACTGTTTTTT. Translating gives CASSRNREKLFF.

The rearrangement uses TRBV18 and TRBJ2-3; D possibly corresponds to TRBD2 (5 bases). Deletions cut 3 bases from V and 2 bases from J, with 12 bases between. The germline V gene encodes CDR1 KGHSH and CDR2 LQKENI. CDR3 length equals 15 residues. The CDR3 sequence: CASSPSLAITDTQYF. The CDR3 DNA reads TGTGCCAGCTCACCGAGCCTAGCTATCACAGATACGCAGTATTTT.

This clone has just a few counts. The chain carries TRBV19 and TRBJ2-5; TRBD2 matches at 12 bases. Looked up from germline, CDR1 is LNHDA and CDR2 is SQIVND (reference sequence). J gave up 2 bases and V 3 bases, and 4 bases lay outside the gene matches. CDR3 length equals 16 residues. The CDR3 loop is CASSMLAGGPQETQYF. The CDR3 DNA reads TGTGCCAGTAGTATGCTAGCGGGGGGGCCGCAAGAGACCCAGTACTTC. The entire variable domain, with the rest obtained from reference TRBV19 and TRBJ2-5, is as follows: DGGITQSPKYLFRKEGQNVTLSCEQNLNHDAMYWYRQDPGQGLRLIYYSQIVNDFQKGDIAEGYSVSREKKESFPLTVTSAQKNPTAFYLCASSMLAGGPQETQYFGPGTRLLVL.

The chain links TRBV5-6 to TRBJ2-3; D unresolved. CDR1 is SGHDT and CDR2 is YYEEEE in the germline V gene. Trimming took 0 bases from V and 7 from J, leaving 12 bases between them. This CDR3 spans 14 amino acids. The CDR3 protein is CASSLGQFFYTQYF. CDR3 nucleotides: TGTGCCAGCAGCTTGGGGCAGTTCTTCTATACGCAGTATTTT. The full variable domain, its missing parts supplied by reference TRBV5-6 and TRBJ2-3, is DAGVTQSPTHLIKTRGQQVTLRCSPKSGHDTVSWYQQALGQGPQFIFQYYEEEERQRGNFPDRFSGHQFPNYSSELNVNALLLGDSALYLCASSLGQFFYTQYFGPGTRLTVL.

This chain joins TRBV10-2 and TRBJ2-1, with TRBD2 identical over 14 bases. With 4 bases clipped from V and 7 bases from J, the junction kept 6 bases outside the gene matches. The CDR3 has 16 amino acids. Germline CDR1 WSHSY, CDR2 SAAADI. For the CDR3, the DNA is TGCGCCAGCAGTGGACTAGCGGGGGGGCCCGAGAATGAGCAGTTCTTC. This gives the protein CASSGLAGGPENEQFF.

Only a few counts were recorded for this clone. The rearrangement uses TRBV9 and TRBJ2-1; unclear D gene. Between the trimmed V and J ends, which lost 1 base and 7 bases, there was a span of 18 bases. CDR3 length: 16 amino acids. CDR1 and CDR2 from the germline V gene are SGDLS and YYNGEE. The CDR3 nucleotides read TGTGCCAGCAGCGTATTCGACGGTGCGGCGGTAAATGAGCAGTTCTTC. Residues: CASSVFDGAAVNEQFF. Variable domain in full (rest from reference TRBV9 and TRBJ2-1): DSGVTQTPKHLITATGQRVTLRCSPRSGDLSVYWYQQSLDQGLQFLIQYYNGEERAKGNILERFSAQQFPDLHSELNLSSLELGDSALYFCASSVFDGAAVNEQFFGPGTRLTVL.

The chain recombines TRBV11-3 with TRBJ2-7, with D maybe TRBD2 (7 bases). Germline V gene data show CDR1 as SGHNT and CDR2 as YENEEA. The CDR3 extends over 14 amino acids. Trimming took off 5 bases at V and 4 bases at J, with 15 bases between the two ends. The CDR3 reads CASSAGGGAYEQYF. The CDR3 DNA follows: TGTGCCAGCAGCGCTGGTGGGGGGGCATACGAGCAGTACTTC.